This T cell receptor beta chain was captured in a study of cytomegalovirus exposure and HLA in healthy donors. Turning to the study itself: Early release data held 85 million or so unique TCRs from HLA-typed donors.

A note on this clone: Its antigen remains unknown.

Study results and caveats: The productive fraction for most TCR beta V segments was about 87% or about 30% in an earlier analysis. TCR beta V- and J-gene trimming, according to a later analysis, was linked to a missense DCLRE1C variant.

The PCR had 60 Vbeta and 13 Jbeta primers. Profiling relied on immunoSEQ multiplex PCR, and the TCRdb table lists in-frame clones only, not all of them. Of about 160,000 clones in the sample, 75% to 90% were seen once. The CDR3 is made up of 12 amino acids. Trimming shortened V by 6 bases and J by 2 bases, and 8 bases separated the two germline ends. CDR1 is MNHEY, CDR2 SMNVEV, per germline (reference sequence). This TCR derives from a woman aged 18-29 years in good health and CMV-seronegative. The chain has TRBV27 and TRBJ2-7, with unresolved D. Sample: PBMCs. The CDR3 DNA is TGTGCCAGCAGGGCAATGACCTACGAGCAGTACTTC. Translating it yields CASRAMTYEQYF.